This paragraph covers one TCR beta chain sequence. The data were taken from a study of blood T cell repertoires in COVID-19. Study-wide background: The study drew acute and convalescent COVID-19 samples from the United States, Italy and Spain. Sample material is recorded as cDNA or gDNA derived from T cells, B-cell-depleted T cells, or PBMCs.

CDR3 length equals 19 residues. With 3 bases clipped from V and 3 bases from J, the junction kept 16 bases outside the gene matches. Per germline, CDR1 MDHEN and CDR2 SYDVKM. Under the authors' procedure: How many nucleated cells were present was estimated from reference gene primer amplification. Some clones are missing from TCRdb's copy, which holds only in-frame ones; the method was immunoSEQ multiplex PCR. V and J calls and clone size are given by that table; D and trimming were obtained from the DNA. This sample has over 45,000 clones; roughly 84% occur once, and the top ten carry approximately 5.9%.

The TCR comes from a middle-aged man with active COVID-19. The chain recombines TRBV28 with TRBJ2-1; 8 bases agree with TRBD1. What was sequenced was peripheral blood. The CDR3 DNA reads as TGTGCCAGCAGTTTCTCGCTATATCAGGGGGCCAGAGGCTACAATGAGCAGTTCTTC. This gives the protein CASSFSLYQGARGYNEQFF.